One and the same sample provided the 32 T cell receptor beta chains below, sequenced in a study of control samples from healthy donors and cancer patients. Sequencing used immunoSEQ multiplex PCR; TCRdb keeps in-frame clones, though not all of them. The table lists approximately 150,000 clones, around nine tenths of them singletons. Input material: blood. The origin of the receptors is a man aged 30-40 years in good health.

The chain links TRBV6-6 to TRBJ2-2, with D perhaps TRBD2 (6 bases). This CDR3 comprises 14 residues. The germline V gene has CDR1 MNHNY and CDR2 SVGAGI (reference sequence). Trimming took off 8 bases at V and 4 bases at J, with 14 bases between the two ends. CDR3 DNA: TGTGCCAGCGGAAGGGGCGGGGTCACCGGGGAGCTGTTTTTT. This encodes CASGRGGVTGELFF.

The rearrangement links TRBV6-5 to TRBJ1-1; no clear D gene. With 11 bases removed from V and 1 base from J, the gap between germline ends came to 11 bases. The CDR3 spans 12 residues. Germline V CDR1 and CDR2: MNHEY, SVGAGI. The CDR3 nucleotides read TGTGCCGTCCACAGCGAGAACACTGAAGCTTTCTTT. As protein: CAVHSENTEAFF.

DNA of the CDR3: TGTGCCACAACCGACGGAGCCCAAGAGACCCAGTACTTC. Its translation is CATTDGAQETQYF. The gene calls are TRBV15 and TRBJ2-5; D uncertain. The CDR3 is made up of 13 amino acids. The ends were cut back, 9 bases at V and 1 base at J, with 12 bases in the middle. CDR1 and CDR2 (germline): LNHNV, YYDKDF (reference sequence).

The chain uses TRBV19 and TRBJ1-1, with 11 bases lining up with TRBD1. The germline V gene has CDR1 LNHDA and CDR2 SQIVND (reference sequence). J was trimmed by 11 bases and V by 5 bases; bases with no gene match: 13. The CDR3 length is 15 residues. As DNA, the CDR3 is TGTGCCAGTAGTCAACGTCCCGGGACAGGGGGTGGGGCTTTCTTT. Its translation is CASSQRPGTGGGAFF.

J is TRBJ2-2 and V is TRBV19; D gene ambiguous. The CDR3 is 13 amino acids. V was clipped by 6 bases and J by 1 base, with 6 bases between them. Germline assignment: CDR1 LNHDA and CDR2 SQIVND (reference sequence). The CDR3 coding sequence is TGTGCCAGTAGAGGGCAGAACACCGGGGAGCTGTTTTTT. Translating gives CASRGQNTGELFF.

V gene TRBV13 combines with J gene TRBJ1-6, with D hard to call. The germline V and J ends were trimmed by 0 bases and 7 bases, with 7 bases remaining between them. The CDR3 covers 14 residues. Looked up from germline, CDR1 is PRHDT and CDR2 is FYEKMQ (reference sequence). This CDR3 is CASSLGGHNSPLHF. The CDR3, as DNA: TGTGCCAGCAGCTTAGGGGGCCACAATTCACCCCTCCACTTT.

The chain recombines TRBV5-5 with TRBJ2-1; 7 bases map to TRBD2. V lost 2 bases, J lost 2 bases, and 4 bases stayed unmatched. There are 15 residues in the CDR3. CDR1 is SGHKS, CDR2 YYEKEE, per germline (reference sequence). DNA of the CDR3: TGTGCCAGCAGCTTTTTTGGGACTACCTACAATGAGCAGTTCTTC. It is translated as CASSFFGTTYNEQFF.

V usage is TRBV29-1 and J usage is TRBJ1-5, with 11 positions matching TRBD1. V lost 4 bases and J lost 3; bases outside the gene matches: 2. Germline CDR1 is SQVTM and CDR2 is ANQGSEA. The CDR3 has 14 amino acids. CDR3 nucleotides: TGCAGCGTTGGGGACAGGGGGAACAATCAGCCCCAGCATTTT. Translated: CSVGDRGNNQPQHF.

This rearrangement joins TRBV4-1 to TRBJ1-2, with D tentatively TRBD1 (5 bases). The germline V gene has CDR1 MGHRA and CDR2 YSYEKL. The V end was cut by 4 bases, the J end by 2 bases, with 14 bases between. The CDR3 has 15 residues. The CDR3 sequence: CASSPAGWGNYGYTF. DNA for the CDR3: TGCGCCAGCAGCCCAGCGGGGTGGGGGAACTATGGCTACACCTTC.

About this clone: Other DNA sequences of this sample code for an identical CDR3. The V call is TRBV12-3 or TRBV12-4, the J call TRBJ1-1, with unresolved D. CDR3 length: 13 amino acids. The ends were cut back, 3 bases at V and 1 base at J, with 6 bases in the middle. The CDR3 loop reads CASSLGQNTEAFF. DNA of the CDR3: TGTGCCAGCAGTTTGGGCCAGAACACTGAAGCTTTCTTT.

This chain connects TRBV6-2 or TRBV6-3 to TRBJ2-7; 7 nucleotides align to TRBD1. CDR3 length: 15 amino acids. V lost 4 bases to trimming and J lost 4 bases; unmatched junction nucleotides: 10. CDR1 is MNHEY, CDR2 SVGEGT, per germline. In nucleotides, the CDR3 is TGTGCCAGCAGTTCCCCAGGGACAGCTACGTACGAGCAGTACTTC. Its translation is CASSSPGTATYEQYF.

This chain connects TRBV18 to TRBJ2-7; 7 bases are a match to TRBD1. Germline CDR1 reads KGHSH; CDR2 reads LQKENI. The CDR3 loop spans 15 amino acids. Trimming removed 0 bases from V and 4 bases from J; junction bases left unmatched: 6. The CDR3 nucleotides are TGTGCCAGCTCACCACCAGAAGGGGGCGGGTACGAGCAGTACTTC. Its protein is CASSPPEGGGYEQYF.

This sequence joins TRBV28 and TRBJ1-1, with D maybe TRBD1 (6 bases). Trimming shortened V by 7 bases and J by 10 bases, and 16 bases separated the two germline ends. In germline, CDR1 is MDHEN, CDR2 SYDVKM. The CDR3 contains 12 residues. The CDR3 DNA sequence: TGTGCCAGCAAAACCTCCGGGGACACAGCTTTCTTT. Its translation is CASKTSGDTAFF.

The sample holds a few counts of this clone. The V and J genes are TRBV24-1 and TRBJ1-5; the D gene is possibly TRBD1 (6 bases). The V end lost 4 bases, the J end lost 1 base, and 7 bases lay between the germline ends. The CDR3 is 14 residues long. Germline-derived CDR1 and CDR2 are KGHDR and SFDVKD. The CDR3 protein is CATSETGSNQPQHF. The CDR3 DNA reads as TGTGCCACCAGTGAAACAGGGAGCAATCAGCCCCAGCATTTT.

The rearrangement joins TRBV24-1 to TRBJ1-6; no clear D gene. V lost 0 bases to trimming and J lost 1 base, with 15 bases between them. Germline V gene lookup returns CDR1 KGHDR and CDR2 SFDVKD. CDR3 length equals 19 residues. The CDR3 protein is CATSDLKREGKSYNSPLHF. The DNA for the CDR3 is TGTGCCACCAGTGATTTGAAAAGGGAGGGAAAGTCCTATAATTCACCCCTCCACTTT.

CDR3 sequence (DNA): TGTGCCAGCAGCCCTATGGGGAACACTGAAGCTTTCTTT. This gives the protein CASSPMGNTEAFF. This chain connects TRBV14 to TRBJ1-1; unclear D gene. Trimming stripped 4 bases from V and 1 base from J, with 7 bases between. Germline assignment: CDR1 SGHDN and CDR2 FVKESK. This CDR3 is 13 amino acids long. Full variable domain (outside the CDR3, taken from reference TRBV14 and TRBJ1-1): EAGVTQFPSHSVIEKGQTVTLRCDPISGHDNLYWYRRVMGKEIKFLLHFVKESKQDESGMPNNRFLAERTGGTYSTLKVQPAELEDSGVYFCASSPMGNTEAFFGQGTRLTVV.

The V and J genes are TRBV24-1 and TRBJ1-5; D might be TRBD1 (5 bases). V dropped 6 bases and J dropped 4 bases, with 12 bases sitting between them. Per germline, CDR1 KGHDR and CDR2 SFDVKD. This CDR3 spans 14 amino acids. The CDR3 region is CATSSGTRNQPQHF. The DNA for the CDR3 is TGTGCCACCAGTTCAGGGACGAGGAATCAGCCCCAGCATTTT.

The chain recombines TRBV20-1 with TRBJ2-3; 14 bases agree with TRBD2. The CDR3 loop spans 15 amino acids. The trim removed 3 bases at V and 9 bases at J, leaving 8 bases unmatched. The germline V gene encodes CDR1 DFQATT and CDR2 SNEGSKA (reference sequence). Here the CDR3 DNA reads TGCAGTGCTAGTTGGGAGACTAGCGGGAGGGGGACGCAGTATTTT. Translated, it gives CSASWETSGRGTQYF.

This chain links TRBV2 with TRBJ1-4, with TRBD1 matching 8 bases. V gave up 6 bases and J gave up 4 bases; unmatched junction bases: 7. The CDR3 is 15 residues long. Germline CDR1 and CDR2: SNHLY and FYNNEI. The CDR3 loop is CASRLDRGVNEKLFF. The CDR3 DNA reads as TGTGCCAGCAGGCTTGACAGGGGCGTTAATGAAAAACTGTTTTTT.

CDR3 residues: CASSPGGADTQYF. The DNA for the CDR3 is TGTGCCAGCAGTCCGGGGGGTGCAGATACGCAGTATTTT. The rearrangement joins TRBV6-1 to TRBJ2-3, with 7 bases matching TRBD2. The CDR3 sequence is 13 residues long. In germline, CDR1 is MNHNS, CDR2 SASEGT. V gave up 5 bases and J gave up 4 bases; unmatched junction bases: 3.

The V and J genes are TRBV7-9 and TRBJ1-1, with 8 nucleotides matching TRBD1. In germline, CDR1 is SEHNR, CDR2 FQNEAQ (reference sequence). With 4 bases clipped from V and 1 base from J, the junction kept 2 bases outside the gene matches. There are 14 residues in the CDR3. DNA for the CDR3: TGTGCCAGCAGCTCCGGGACAGGGAACACTGAAGCTTTCTTT. Amino acids: CASSSGTGNTEAFF. Full variable domain (outside the CDR3, taken from reference TRBV7-9 and TRBJ1-1): DTGVSQNPRHKITKRGQNVTFRCDPISEHNRLYWYRQTLGQGPEFLTYFQNEAQLEKSRLLSDRFSAERPKGSFSTLEIQRTEQGDSAMYLCASSSGTGNTEAFFGQGTRLTVV.

The chain uses TRBV19 and TRBJ2-5; 8 nucleotides align to TRBD1. CDR1 LNHDA and CDR2 SQIVND come from the germline V gene (reference sequence). With V trimmed by 1 base and J by 5 bases, 21 bases remained unmatched. The CDR3 extends over 20 amino acids. The CDR3 spells CASSIVGLGEQGDSYETQYF. CDR3 bases: TGTGCCAGTAGTATAGTAGGCTTGGGAGAACAGGGGGATTCTTACGAGACCCAGTACTTC.

The rearrangement uses TRBV3-1 (or the pseudogene TRBV3-2) and TRBJ2-7; 10 bases match TRBD2. Germline CDR1 is LGHDT and CDR2 is YNNKEL (reference sequence). J lost 3 bases, V lost 1 base, and 3 bases had no gene match. This CDR3 has 15 residues. CDR3 DNA sequence: TGTGCCAGCAGCCAAGGACTAGCGGGCTTCTACGAGCAGTACTTC. It encodes CASSQGLAGFYEQYF.

This chain uses TRBV5-4 with TRBJ2-3; no clear D gene. The germline gives CDR1 SGHNT, CDR2 YYREEE (reference sequence). V was pared by 1 base and J by 4 bases, with 13 bases between. This CDR3 is built from 15 residues. The CDR3 loop reads CASSLFLDGADTQYF. The CDR3 region has the DNA TGTGCCAGCAGCTTGTTTTTAGATGGTGCAGATACGCAGTATTTT.

The chain carries TRBV6-2 or TRBV6-3 and TRBJ2-1; D unresolved. V was cut by 4 bases and J by 1 base, with 11 bases left in between. The CDR3 spans 15 residues. The germline gives CDR1 MNHEY, CDR2 SVGEGT. The CDR3 DNA sequence: TGTGCCAGCAGTTTCGACGGTCCTTCCTACAATGAGCAGTTCTTC. It is translated as CASSFDGPSYNEQFF.

The genes are TRBV9 and TRBJ2-2; 8 nucleotides line up with TRBD2. The CDR3 spans 16 residues. Germline assignment: CDR1 SGDLS and CDR2 YYNGEE. J gave up 4 bases and V 4 bases, and 9 bases lay outside the gene matches. The CDR3 DNA follows: TGTGCCAGCAGCCCTAAGAGCGGGAGTACCACCGGGGAGCTGTTTTTT. Its protein product is CASSPKSGSTTGELFF.

The rearrangement joins TRBV7-3 to TRBJ2-1, with a weak D call TRBD2 (5 bases). Between the trimmed V and J ends, which lost 8 bases and 7 bases, there was a span of 18 bases. Germline V gives CDR1 SGHTA, CDR2 FQGTGA. The length of the CDR3 is 14 residues. The CDR3 DNA follows: TGTGCCAGCGGTTACTCCGGGGTCTCAAATGAGCAGTTCTTC. It is translated as CASGYSGVSNEQFF.

This clone was counted a few times. This sequence joins TRBV7-9 and TRBJ1-1, with 8 bases fitting TRBD1. The V gene end was trimmed by 3 bases and the J gene end by 9 bases; junction bases not matched to a gene: 3. Per the germline V gene, CDR1 is SEHNR and CDR2 is FQNEAQ (reference sequence). The CDR3 spans 12 residues. In nucleotides, the CDR3 is TGTGCCAGCAGCTTCGACAGGGGACAAGCTTTCTTT. This gives the protein CASSFDRGQAFF.

This rearrangement joins TRBV10-3 to TRBJ2-7; 8 bases line up with TRBD1. V shed 10 bases, J shed 2 bases, and the junction held 7 bases outside the gene matches. The germline V gene encodes CDR1 ENHRY and CDR2 SYGVKD. The CDR3 runs to 13 residues. CDR3 loop: CATSPGQAYEQYF. CDR3 DNA sequence: TGTGCCACCTCCCCGGGACAGGCCTACGAGCAGTACTTC.

In nucleotides, the CDR3 is TGTGCCAGCAGCCCGGCGCTAGCGGGCTCTGGGGCCAACGTCCTGACTTTC. Translating gives CASSPALAGSGANVLTF. The chain combines TRBV4-2 with TRBJ2-6; 8 bases fit TRBD2. The CDR3 is 17 amino acids. The V segment lost 4 bases and the J segment 0 bases; nucleotides outside the gene matches: 5. The germline V gene encodes CDR1 LGHNA and CDR2 YNFKEQ.

The rearrangement uses TRBV7-9 and TRBJ2-7; 9 bases map to TRBD2. The V segment lost 6 bases and the J segment 1 base; nucleotides outside the gene matches: 10. There are 16 residues in the CDR3. Germline V lookup: CDR1 SEHNR, CDR2 FQNEAQ (reference sequence). The CDR3 loop reads CASSPTSGPPSYEQYF. Here the CDR3 DNA reads TGTGCCAGCAGTCCTACTAGCGGGCCACCGTCCTACGAGCAGTACTTC.

V usage is TRBV9 and J usage is TRBJ2-3; 10 nucleotides agree with TRBD2. V lost 0 bases, J lost 2 bases, and 3 bases stayed unmatched. Looked up from germline, CDR1 is SGDLS and CDR2 is YYNGEE. There are 16 residues in the CDR3. CDR3 region: CASSVDLAGATDTQYF. In DNA form, the CDR3 reads TGTGCCAGCAGCGTAGACCTAGCGGGGGCCACAGATACGCAGTATTTT.